The 23 T cell receptor beta chains below come from one sample, sequenced in a study of cytomegalovirus exposure and HLA in healthy donors. With 60 Vbeta and 13 Jbeta primers, the PCR was carried out. Sequencing was performed with immunoSEQ multiplex PCR; in TCRdb, only in-frame clones are kept and a portion is missing. The sample holds 130,000 to 150,000 clones, around 75% seen once. Sample: PBMCs. The receptors derive from a female donor in good health and CMV-seronegative.

This chain connects TRBV7-9 to TRBJ2-7; a possible D gene is TRBD2 (6 bases). The CDR3 runs to 13 residues. Germline V gene lookup returns CDR1 SEHNR and CDR2 FQNEAQ (reference sequence). V was pared by 7 bases and J by 7 bases, with 17 bases between. The CDR3, as DNA: TGTGCCAGCACCGCCGCGGGGCGCCGTGAGCAGTACTTC. Its protein is CASTAAGRREQYF. Full variable domain (remainder filled in from reference TRBV7-9 and TRBJ2-7): DTGVSQNPRHKITKRGQNVTFRCDPISEHNRLYWYRQTLGQGPEFLTYFQNEAQLEKSRLLSDRFSAERPKGSFSTLEIQRTEQGDSAMYLCASTAAGRREQYFGPGTRLTVT.

The CDR3 sequence is CASRTGYGLPNTEAFF. The CDR3 coding sequence is TGTGCCAGCAGGACGGGGTACGGACTCCCTAACACTGAAGCTTTCTTT. The chain joins TRBV5-8 to TRBJ1-1; unclear D gene. The V gene lost 5 bases and the J gene lost 2 bases, with 19 bases spanning the gap. CDR1 SGHTS and CDR2 YDEGEE come from the germline V gene. The CDR3 length is 16 residues.

The chain links TRBV30 to TRBJ2-2, with 7 positions matching TRBD1. CDR1 is GTSNPN and CDR2 is SVGIG in the germline V gene (reference sequence). The V segment lost 7 bases and the J segment 1 base; nucleotides outside the gene matches: 9. CDR3 size: 15 residues. The CDR3 region is CASDRAPQNTGELFF. CDR3 sequence (DNA): TGTGCCTCCGACAGGGCACCACAGAACACCGGGGAGCTGTTTTTT.

The chain has TRBV5-1 and TRBJ2-2; no definite D call. Trimming cost V 5 bases and J 6 bases, with 8 bases left between them. Germline loops: CDR1 SGHRS, CDR2 YFSETQ. This CDR3 spans 12 amino acids. The DNA for the CDR3 is TGCGCCAGCAGGCCAGGCTCCGGGGAGCTGTTTTTT. This encodes CASRPGSGELFF. Together with reference TRBV5-1 and TRBJ2-2, the CDR3 gives the full variable domain: KAGVTQTPRYLIKTRGQQVTLSCSPISGHRSVSWYQQTPGQGLQFLFEYFSETQRNKGNFPGRFSGRQFSNSRSEMNVSTLELGDSALYLCASRPGSGELFFGEGSRLTVL.

The chain joins TRBV6-1 to TRBJ2-5; 11 nucleotides match TRBD1. V lost 0 bases, J lost 5 bases, and 5 bases stayed unmatched. CDR1 is MNHNS, CDR2 SASEGT, per germline. The CDR3 contains 16 residues. The CDR3 DNA follows: TGTGCCAGCAGTGAAGCGTCAGGACAGGGGGCTGAGACCCAGTACTTC. It specifies CASSEASGQGAETQYF.

The rearrangement uses TRBV4-3 and TRBJ1-2; maybe TRBD1 (6 bases). The CDR3 covers 17 residues. The germline gives CDR1 LGHNA, CDR2 YSLEER. Trimming removed 0 bases from V and 5 bases from J, with 19 bases in between. The CDR3 sequence: CASSQDLRTGLKYGYTF. CDR3 in DNA: TGCGCCAGCAGCCAAGATCTTCGTACAGGGCTGAAATATGGCTACACCTTC.

This clone appeared a few times. The chain recombines TRBV6-5 with TRBJ1-5, with 8 bases fitting TRBD1. This CDR3 region has 14 residues. The V and J ends lost 5 bases and 2 bases, in that order; junction bases with no gene match: 2. CDR1 MNHEY and CDR2 SVGAGI come from the germline V gene. The CDR3: CASSPDRGNQPQHF. The CDR3 region has the DNA TGTGCCAGCAGTCCGGACAGGGGCAATCAGCCCCAGCATTTT.

The V gene is TRBV19, the J gene TRBJ1-2; TRBD1 might be the D (6 bases). The V gene's germline CDR1 is LNHDA and CDR2 SQIVND (reference sequence). This CDR3 contains 15 residues. The ends were cut back, 1 base at V and 5 bases at J, with 14 bases in the middle. CDR3 in amino acids: CASSIGEQGIYGYTF. The DNA of the CDR3 is TGTGCCAGTAGTATAGGGGAACAGGGAATTTATGGCTACACCTTC.

Concerning this clone itself: This CDR3 is also generated by other DNA sequences in the sample. The rearrangement uses TRBV4-3 and TRBJ2-7; 8 bases align to TRBD1. CDR1 is LGHNA, CDR2 YSLEER, per germline. The CDR3 spans 16 residues. Losses at the gene ends were 3 bases for V and 2 bases for J; bases not matched to a gene: 9. The CDR3 DNA reads as TGCGCCAGCAGCCACTCGGCGACAGGGGAAACCTACGAGCAGTACTTC. It encodes CASSHSATGETYEQYF.

V is TRBV7-9 and J is TRBJ2-7, with TRBD2 matching over 13 bases. With V trimmed by 0 bases and J by 4 bases, 0 bases remained unmatched. The CDR3 is 15 amino acids. The V gene's germline CDR1 is SEHNR and CDR2 FQNEAQ (reference sequence). In DNA, the CDR3 is TGTGCCAGCAGCTTAGCGGGACTAGCGGGGTACGAGCAGTACTTC. It codes for CASSLAGLAGYEQYF. Supplemented by reference TRBV7-9 and TRBJ2-7, the full variable domain reads DTGVSQNPRHKITKRGQNVTFRCDPISEHNRLYWYRQTLGQGPEFLTYFQNEAQLEKSRLLSDRFSAERPKGSFSTLEIQRTEQGDSAMYLCASSLAGLAGYEQYFGPGTRLTVT.

A few counts support this clone. The J gene is TRBJ1-1, the V gene TRBV10-3; unclear D gene. V was trimmed by 7 bases and J by 0 bases, leaving 9 bases between them. CDR1 is ENHRY, CDR2 SYGVKD, per germline. CDR3 length: 13 amino acids. This CDR3 is CAITAGMNTEAFF. CDR3 nucleotide sequence: TGTGCCATCACGGCGGGAATGAACACTGAAGCTTTCTTT.

This clone was seen only a few times. This rearrangement joins TRBV5-6 to TRBJ1-2, with TRBD1 as a possible D gene (5 bases). The CDR3 covers 14 residues. Trimming pared 0 bases from V and 4 bases from J, leaving 10 bases between. CDR1 is SGHDT and CDR2 is YYEEEE in the germline V gene. The CDR3 bases are TGTGCCAGCAGCTTGGTGCGGGGCTTCTATGGCTACACCTTC. The encoded protein is CASSLVRGFYGYTF.

The genes are TRBV19 and TRBJ2-1; TRBD2 agrees at 7 bases. CDR3 length: 17 amino acids. V lost 3 bases and J lost 4; bases outside the gene matches: 12. Germline-derived CDR1 and CDR2 are LNHDA and SQIVND (reference sequence). CDR3 bases: TGTGCCAGTAGTATCGGGACTACCTTAGCGGCTTACAATGAGCAGTTCTTC. Protein: CASSIGTTLAAYNEQFF.

The chain links TRBV13 to TRBJ2-5, with TRBD2 identical over 12 bases. This CDR3 has 17 amino acids. CDR1 PRHDT and CDR2 FYEKMQ come from the germline V gene (reference sequence). V lost 2 bases to trimming and J lost 2 bases; unmatched junction nucleotides: 6. The chain's CDR3 is CASSLRLAGGGQETQYF. The DNA of the CDR3 is TGTGCCAGCAGCTTACGGCTAGCGGGGGGGGGACAAGAGACCCAGTACTTC.

Written as DNA, the CDR3 is TGTGCCAGCAGTGTTCGGACAGGGATCGAGCAGTACTTC. Translation: CASSVRTGIEQYF. The V gene is TRBV27, the J gene TRBJ2-7, with TRBD1 matching 8 bases. Germline V gene lookup returns CDR1 MNHEY and CDR2 SMNVEV (reference sequence). CDR3 length: 13 amino acids. The V and J ends lost 5 bases and 6 bases, in that order; junction bases with no gene match: 6.

The V gene is TRBV7-8, the J gene TRBJ1-1; 7 bases are shared with TRBD1. V lost 3 bases to trimming and J lost 3 bases; unmatched junction nucleotides: 4. The CDR3 has 14 residues. CDR1 and CDR2 (germline): SGHVS, FQNEAQ. CDR3 sequence reads: CASSLAGTDTEAFF. The CDR3 bases are TGTGCCAGCAGCTTGGCTGGGACAGACACTGAAGCTTTCTTT.

The V and J genes are TRBV19 and TRBJ1-4; D is possibly TRBD1 (5 bases). The V end was cut by 3 bases, the J end by 7 bases, with 12 bases between. This CDR3 spans 14 amino acids. Germline V lookup: CDR1 LNHDA, CDR2 SQIVND (reference sequence). The DNA for the CDR3 is TGTGCCAGTAGTATTGGTAGGGGCGGTGAAAAACTGTTTTTT. As protein: CASSIGRGGEKLFF.

This clone has a single count. The chain links TRBV9 to TRBJ2-5; the match to TRBD2 covers 10 bases. CDR3 length: 15 residues. Per germline, CDR1 SGDLS and CDR2 YYNGEE. V dropped 0 bases and J dropped 4; count of bases not matched to a gene: 3. The CDR3 nucleotides are TGTGCCAGCAGCGTAGGGGCTAGCGGGGGAGAGACCCAGTACTTC. This encodes CASSVGASGGETQYF.

This rearrangement joins TRBV7-2 to TRBJ2-7; tentative D call: TRBD2 (6 bases). Per the germline V gene, CDR1 is SGHTA and CDR2 is FQGNSA. This CDR3 has 15 amino acids. Trimming left V 5 bases short and J 0 bases short, with 14 bases between. CDR3 sequence: CASSRSGPPSYEQYF. CDR3 coding DNA: TGTGCCAGCAGCCGTAGCGGCCCTCCCTCCTACGAGCAGTACTTC.

This chain connects TRBV5-5 to TRBJ1-1; TRBD1 is a possible D gene (5 bases). V lost 2 bases and J lost 10, with 18 bases in between. CDR1 and CDR2 (germline): SGHKS, YYEKEE (reference sequence). CDR3 length equals 14 residues. The CDR3 DNA reads as TGTGCCAGCAGCTTCGCTGTAGGGGACTCGGTAGCTTTCTTT. Translated, it gives CASSFAVGDSVAFF. The full variable domain, with the rest looked up from reference TRBV5-5 and TRBJ1-1, is DAGVTQSPTHLIKTRGQQVTLRCSPISGHKSVSWYQQVLGQGPQFIFQYYEKEERGRGNFPDRFSARQFPNYSSELNVNALLLGDSALYLCASSFAVGDSVAFFGQGTRLTVV.

This sequence joins TRBV5-6 and TRBJ2-3; maybe TRBD2 (6 bases). Germline V gene data show CDR1 as SGHDT and CDR2 as YYEEEE. The CDR3 covers 17 residues. V lost 1 base, J lost 4 bases, and 19 bases lay in between. The CDR3 is CASSLSTSLLLADTQYF. In nucleotides, the CDR3 is TGTGCCAGCAGCTTGAGTACTAGCCTATTGTTGGCAGATACGCAGTATTTT.

A few counts support this clone. The V and J genes are TRBV19 and TRBJ2-3; 10 bases line up with TRBD2. Germline assignment: CDR1 LNHDA and CDR2 SQIVND (reference sequence). The CDR3 has 15 residues. Trimming took 3 bases from V and 10 from J; bases not matched to a gene: 10. Here the CDR3 DNA reads TGTGCCAGTAGTATGAGCGGGGGGGCTTTTCCGTCGCAGTATTTT. Amino acid sequence: CASSMSGGAFPSQYF.

The J gene is TRBJ1-4, the V gene TRBV20-1; possibly TRBD1 for D (6 bases). The length of the CDR3 is 11 residues. Germline V gives CDR1 DFQATT, CDR2 SNEGSKA (reference sequence). In DNA, the CDR3 is TGCGAAACAGGGAGGGGCGAAAAACTGTTTTTT. Translated, it gives CETGRGEKLFF.